This record looks at one T cell receptor beta chain sequence and its context. The antigen it binds to is not known. Per-base qualities were not stored, and no clone one base away is much larger. These data come from a study of chronic HIV infection and antiretroviral therapy (dated by TCRdb to about 2015). Libraries were built with 5' RACE. The instrument was an Illumina MiSeq. Through fastp at Q25 and MiXCR, TCRdb rebuilt clones from the public reads, retaining in-frame beta chains. Records with the same CDR3 protein are collapsed into one entry carrying the most frequent genes and DNA. This sample holds some 37,000 distinct CDR3 sequences; 7% to 10% were observed only once. The ten largest clones take up over 2.5% of the sample. Spanning cysteine to phenylalanine, the CDR3 consists of 15 amino acids. The only DNA kept is the CDR3, 45 bases in frame from the first base. CDR1 MDHEN and CDR2 SYDVKM were looked up in the germline V gene. V loses 6 bases, J loses 5 bases, and the germline ends lie 20 bases apart.

The clonotype comes from an adult who had HIV and had not received antiretroviral therapy, or was an uninfected healthy control (not recorded which). The material sequenced was peripheral blood. This receptor chain uses TRBV28 and TRBJ2-7; the D gene is tentatively TRBD1 or TRBD2, each matching 5 bases. The CDR3 loop reads CASSGREGRVDEQYF. The DNA sequence is TGTGCCAGCAGCGGCCGTGAGGGCAGGGTGGACGAGCAGTACTTC.